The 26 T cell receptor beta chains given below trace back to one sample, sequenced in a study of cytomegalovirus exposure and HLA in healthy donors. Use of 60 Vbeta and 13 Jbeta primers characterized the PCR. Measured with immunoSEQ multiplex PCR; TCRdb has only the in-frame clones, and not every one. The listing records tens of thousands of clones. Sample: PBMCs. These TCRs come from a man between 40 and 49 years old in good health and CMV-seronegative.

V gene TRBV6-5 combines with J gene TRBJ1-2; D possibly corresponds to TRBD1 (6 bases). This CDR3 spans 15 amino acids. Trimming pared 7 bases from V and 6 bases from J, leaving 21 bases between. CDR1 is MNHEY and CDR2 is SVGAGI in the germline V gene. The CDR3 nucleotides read TGTGCCAGCAATGAGAGGAGCCCCAGGGGTGATGGCTACACCTTC. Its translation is CASNERSPRGDGYTF.

CDR3 amino acids: CAWIVAGGSEQYF. In DNA form, the CDR3 reads TGTGCCTGGATCGTGGCAGGGGGCTCCGAGCAGTACTTC. The chain links TRBV30 to TRBJ2-7; 8 positions agree with TRBD1. This CDR3 region has 13 residues. CDR1 and CDR2 (germline): GTSNPN, SVGIG (reference sequence). V trimming: 4 bases; J trimming: 6 bases; junction bases outside the gene matches: 8.

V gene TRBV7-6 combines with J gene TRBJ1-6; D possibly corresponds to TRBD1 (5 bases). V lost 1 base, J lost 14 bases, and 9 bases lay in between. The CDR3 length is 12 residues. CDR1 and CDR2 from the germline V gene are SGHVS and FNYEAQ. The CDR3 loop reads CASSLVRGTLHF. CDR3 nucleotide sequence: TGTGCCAGCAGCTTAGTACGGGGGACCCTCCACTTT.

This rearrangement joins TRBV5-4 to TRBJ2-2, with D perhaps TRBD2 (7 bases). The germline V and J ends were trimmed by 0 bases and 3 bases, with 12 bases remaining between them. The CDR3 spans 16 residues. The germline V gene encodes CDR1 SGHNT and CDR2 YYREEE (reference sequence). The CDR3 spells CASSLARGRDTGELFF. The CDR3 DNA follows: TGTGCCAGCAGCTTGGCTAGGGGGAGGGACACCGGGGAGCTGTTTTTT.

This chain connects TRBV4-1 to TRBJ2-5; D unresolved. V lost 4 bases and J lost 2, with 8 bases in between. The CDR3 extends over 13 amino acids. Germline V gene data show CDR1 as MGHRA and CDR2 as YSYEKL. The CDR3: CASSRLEQETQYF. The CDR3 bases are TGCGCCAGCAGCCGGCTGGAGCAAGAGACCCAGTACTTC.

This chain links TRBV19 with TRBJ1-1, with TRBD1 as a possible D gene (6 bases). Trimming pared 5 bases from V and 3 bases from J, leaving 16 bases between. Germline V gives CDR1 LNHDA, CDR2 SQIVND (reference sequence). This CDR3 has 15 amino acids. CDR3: CASSPEGGTDTEAFF. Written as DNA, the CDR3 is TGTGCCAGTAGTCCCGAAGGGGGAACGGACACTGAAGCTTTCTTT. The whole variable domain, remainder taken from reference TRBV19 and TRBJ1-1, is DGGITQSPKYLFRKEGQNVTLSCEQNLNHDAMYWYRQDPGQGLRLIYYSQIVNDFQKGDIAEGYSVSREKKESFPLTVTSAQKNPTAFYLCASSPEGGTDTEAFFGQGTRLTVV.

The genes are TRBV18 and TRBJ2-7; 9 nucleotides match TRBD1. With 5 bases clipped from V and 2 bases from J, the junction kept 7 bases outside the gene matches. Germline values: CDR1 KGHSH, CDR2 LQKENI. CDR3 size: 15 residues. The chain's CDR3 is CASSATGTGPYEQYF. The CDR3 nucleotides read TGTGCCAGCTCAGCAACCGGGACAGGGCCCTACGAGCAGTACTTC. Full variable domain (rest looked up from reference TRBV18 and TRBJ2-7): NAGVMQNPRHLVRRRGQEARLRCSPMKGHSHVYWYRQLPEEGLKFMVYLQKENIIDESGMPKERFSAEFPKEGPSILRIQQVVRGDSAAYFCASSATGTGPYEQYFGPGTRLTVT.

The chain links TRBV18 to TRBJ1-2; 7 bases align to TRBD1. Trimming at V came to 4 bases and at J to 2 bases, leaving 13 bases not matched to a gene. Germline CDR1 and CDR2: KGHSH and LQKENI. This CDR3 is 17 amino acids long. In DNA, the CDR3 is TGTGCCAGCTCACAACAGGGGTCGTCTTATTTGAACTATGGCTACACCTTC. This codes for CASSQQGSSYLNYGYTF.

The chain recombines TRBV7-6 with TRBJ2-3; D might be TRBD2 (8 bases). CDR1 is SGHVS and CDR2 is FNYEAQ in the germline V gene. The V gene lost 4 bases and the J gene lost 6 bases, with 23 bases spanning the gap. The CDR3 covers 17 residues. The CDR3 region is CASSSMVLVAGQDTQYF. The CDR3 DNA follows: TGTGCCAGCAGCTCAATGGTGTTAGTAGCGGGACAGGATACGCAGTATTTT.

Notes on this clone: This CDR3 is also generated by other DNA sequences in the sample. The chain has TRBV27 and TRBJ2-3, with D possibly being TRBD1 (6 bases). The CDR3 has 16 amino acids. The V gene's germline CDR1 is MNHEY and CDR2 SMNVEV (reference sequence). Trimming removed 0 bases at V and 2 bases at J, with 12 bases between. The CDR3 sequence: CASSLSWGRVTDTQYF. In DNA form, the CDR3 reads TGTGCCAGCAGTTTATCATGGGGGCGCGTCACAGATACGCAGTATTTT.

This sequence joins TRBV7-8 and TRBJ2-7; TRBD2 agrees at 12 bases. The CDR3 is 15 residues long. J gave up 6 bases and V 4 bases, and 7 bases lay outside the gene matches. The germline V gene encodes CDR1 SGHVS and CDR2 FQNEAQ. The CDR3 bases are TGTGCCAGCAGCTCGCGGACTAGCGGGACTGGCGAGCAGTACTTC. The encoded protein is CASSSRTSGTGEQYF.

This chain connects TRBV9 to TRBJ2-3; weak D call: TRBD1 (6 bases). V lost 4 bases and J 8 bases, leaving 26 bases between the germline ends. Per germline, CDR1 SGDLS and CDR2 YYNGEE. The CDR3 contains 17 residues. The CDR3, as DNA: TGTGCCAGCAGCTACCATTTAGGAGAGGGGGAGCAAGGTACGCAGTATTTT. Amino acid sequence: CASSYHLGEGEQGTQYF. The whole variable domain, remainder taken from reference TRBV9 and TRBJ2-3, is DSGVTQTPKHLITATGQRVTLRCSPRSGDLSVYWYQQSLDQGLQFLIQYYNGEERAKGNILERFSAQQFPDLHSELNLSSLELGDSALYFCASSYHLGEGEQGTQYFGPGTRLTVL.

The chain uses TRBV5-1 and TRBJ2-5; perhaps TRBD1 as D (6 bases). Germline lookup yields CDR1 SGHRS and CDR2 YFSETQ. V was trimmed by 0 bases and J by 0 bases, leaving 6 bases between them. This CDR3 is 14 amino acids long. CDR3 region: CASSLEGDQETQYF. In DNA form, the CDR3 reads TGCGCCAGCAGCTTGGAGGGGGACCAAGAGACCCAGTACTTC.

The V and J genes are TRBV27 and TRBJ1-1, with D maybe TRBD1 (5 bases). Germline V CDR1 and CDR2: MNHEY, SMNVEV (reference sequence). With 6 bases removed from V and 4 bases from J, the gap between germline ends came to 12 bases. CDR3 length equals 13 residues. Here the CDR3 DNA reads TGTGCCAGCAGCATCGACAGATCCACTGAAGCTTTCTTT. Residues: CASSIDRSTEAFF.

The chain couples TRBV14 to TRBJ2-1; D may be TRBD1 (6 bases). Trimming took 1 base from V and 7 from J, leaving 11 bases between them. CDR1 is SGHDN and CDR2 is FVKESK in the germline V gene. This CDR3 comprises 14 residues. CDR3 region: CASSQGNRVNEQFF. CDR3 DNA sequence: TGTGCCAGCAGCCAAGGAAACAGGGTGAATGAGCAGTTCTTC.

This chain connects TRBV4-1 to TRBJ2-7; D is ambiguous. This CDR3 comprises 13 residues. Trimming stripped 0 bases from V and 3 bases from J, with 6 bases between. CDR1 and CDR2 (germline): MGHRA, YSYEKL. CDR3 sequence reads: CASSQDFRYEQYF. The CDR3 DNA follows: TGCGCCAGCAGCCAAGATTTCCGCTACGAGCAGTACTTC.

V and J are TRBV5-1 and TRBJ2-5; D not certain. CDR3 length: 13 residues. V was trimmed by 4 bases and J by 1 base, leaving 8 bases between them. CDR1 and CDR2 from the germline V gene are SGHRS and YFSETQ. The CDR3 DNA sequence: TGCGCCAGCAGCGTGCGGTCCCAAGAGACCCAGTACTTC. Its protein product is CASSVRSQETQYF. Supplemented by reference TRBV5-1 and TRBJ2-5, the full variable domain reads KAGVTQTPRYLIKTRGQQVTLSCSPISGHRSVSWYQQTPGQGLQFLFEYFSETQRNKGNFPGRFSGRQFSNSRSEMNVSTLELGDSALYLCASSVRSQETQYFGPGTRLLVL.

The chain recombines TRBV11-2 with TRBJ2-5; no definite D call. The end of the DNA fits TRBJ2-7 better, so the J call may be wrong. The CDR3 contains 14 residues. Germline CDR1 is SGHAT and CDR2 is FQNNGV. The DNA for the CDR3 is TGTGCCAGCAGCCTTCGCATCATCCCCTACGAGCAGTACTTC. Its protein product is CASSLRIIPYEQYF.

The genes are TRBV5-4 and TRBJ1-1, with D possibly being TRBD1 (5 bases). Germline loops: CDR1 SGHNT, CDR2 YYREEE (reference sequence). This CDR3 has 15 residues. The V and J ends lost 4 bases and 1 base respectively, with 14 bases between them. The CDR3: CASSLDRAQNTEAFF. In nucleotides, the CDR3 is TGTGCCAGCAGCCTCGACAGAGCCCAGAACACTGAAGCTTTCTTT. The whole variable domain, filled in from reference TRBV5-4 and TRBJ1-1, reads ETGVTQSPTHLIKTRGQQVTLRCSSQSGHNTVSWYQQALGQGPQFIFQYYREEENGRGNFPPRFSGLQFPNYSSELNVNALELDDSALYLCASSLDRAQNTEAFFGQGTRLTVV.

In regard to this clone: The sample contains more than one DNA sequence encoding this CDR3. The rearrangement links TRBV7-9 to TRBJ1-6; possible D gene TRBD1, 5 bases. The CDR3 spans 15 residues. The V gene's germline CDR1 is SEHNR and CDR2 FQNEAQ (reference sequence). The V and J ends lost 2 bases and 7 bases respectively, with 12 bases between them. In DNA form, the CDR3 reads TGTGCCAGCAGCTTAAGTGGACAAGGAAATTCACCCCTCCACTTT. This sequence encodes CASSLSGQGNSPLHF. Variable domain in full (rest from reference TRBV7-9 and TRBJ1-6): DTGVSQNPRHKITKRGQNVTFRCDPISEHNRLYWYRQTLGQGPEFLTYFQNEAQLEKSRLLSDRFSAERPKGSFSTLEIQRTEQGDSAMYLCASSLSGQGNSPLHFGNGTRLTVT.

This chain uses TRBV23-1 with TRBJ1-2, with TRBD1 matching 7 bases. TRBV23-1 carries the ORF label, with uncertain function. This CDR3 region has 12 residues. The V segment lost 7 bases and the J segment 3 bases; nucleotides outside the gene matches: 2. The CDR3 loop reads CASTTGDYGYTF. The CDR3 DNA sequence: TGCGCCAGCACTACAGGGGACTATGGCTACACCTTC.

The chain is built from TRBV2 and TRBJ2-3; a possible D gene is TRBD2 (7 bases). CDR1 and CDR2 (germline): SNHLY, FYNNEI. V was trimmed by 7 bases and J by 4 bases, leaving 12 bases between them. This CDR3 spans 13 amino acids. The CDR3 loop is CASIGGGPDTQYF. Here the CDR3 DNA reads TGTGCCAGCATAGGGGGGGGGCCAGATACGCAGTATTTT.

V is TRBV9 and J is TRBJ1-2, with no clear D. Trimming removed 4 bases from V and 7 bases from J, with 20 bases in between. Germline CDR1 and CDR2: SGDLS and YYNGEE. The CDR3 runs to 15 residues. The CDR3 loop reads CASSPFRGERSGYTF. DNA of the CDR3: TGTGCCAGCAGCCCCTTCCGGGGAGAGAGAAGTGGCTACACCTTC.

This CDR3 is CASSSGVMVGTEAFF. CDR3 DNA sequence: TGTGCCAGCAGCTCGGGTGTTATGGTGGGCACTGAAGCTTTCTTT. V gene TRBV7-9 combines with J gene TRBJ1-1; D call uncertain. Germline CDR1 is SEHNR and CDR2 is FQNEAQ (reference sequence). Trimming removed 4 bases from V and 4 bases from J, with 16 bases in between. CDR3 length: 15 residues.

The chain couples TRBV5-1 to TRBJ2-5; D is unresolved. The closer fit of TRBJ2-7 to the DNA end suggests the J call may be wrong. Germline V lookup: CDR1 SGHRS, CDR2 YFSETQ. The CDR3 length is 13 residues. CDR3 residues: CASSLLGRYEQYF. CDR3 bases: TGCGCCAGCAGCTTGTTGGGCAGGTACGAGCAGTACTTC.

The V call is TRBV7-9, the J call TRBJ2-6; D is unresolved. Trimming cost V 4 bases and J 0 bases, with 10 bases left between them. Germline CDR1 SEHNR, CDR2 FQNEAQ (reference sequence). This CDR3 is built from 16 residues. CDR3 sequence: CASSSPIPSGANVLTF. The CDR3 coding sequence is TGTGCCAGCAGCTCCCCCATTCCCTCTGGGGCCAACGTCCTGACTTTC.